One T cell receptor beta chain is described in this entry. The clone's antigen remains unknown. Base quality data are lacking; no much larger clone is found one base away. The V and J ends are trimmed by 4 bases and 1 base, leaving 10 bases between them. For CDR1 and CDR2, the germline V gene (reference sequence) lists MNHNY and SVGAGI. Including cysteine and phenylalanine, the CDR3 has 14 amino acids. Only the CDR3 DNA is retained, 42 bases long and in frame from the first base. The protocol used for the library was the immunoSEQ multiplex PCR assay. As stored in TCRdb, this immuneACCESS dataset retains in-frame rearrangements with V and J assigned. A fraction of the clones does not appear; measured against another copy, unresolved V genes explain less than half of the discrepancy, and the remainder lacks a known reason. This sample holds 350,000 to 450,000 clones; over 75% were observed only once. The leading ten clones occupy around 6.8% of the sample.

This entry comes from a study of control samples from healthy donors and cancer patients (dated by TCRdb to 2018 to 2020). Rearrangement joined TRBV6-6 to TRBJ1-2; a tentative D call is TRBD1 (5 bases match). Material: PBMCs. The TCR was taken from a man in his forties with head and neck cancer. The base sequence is TGTGCCAGCAGTTTGAGGGGAAATAACTATGGCTACACCTTC. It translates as CASSLRGNNYGYTF.